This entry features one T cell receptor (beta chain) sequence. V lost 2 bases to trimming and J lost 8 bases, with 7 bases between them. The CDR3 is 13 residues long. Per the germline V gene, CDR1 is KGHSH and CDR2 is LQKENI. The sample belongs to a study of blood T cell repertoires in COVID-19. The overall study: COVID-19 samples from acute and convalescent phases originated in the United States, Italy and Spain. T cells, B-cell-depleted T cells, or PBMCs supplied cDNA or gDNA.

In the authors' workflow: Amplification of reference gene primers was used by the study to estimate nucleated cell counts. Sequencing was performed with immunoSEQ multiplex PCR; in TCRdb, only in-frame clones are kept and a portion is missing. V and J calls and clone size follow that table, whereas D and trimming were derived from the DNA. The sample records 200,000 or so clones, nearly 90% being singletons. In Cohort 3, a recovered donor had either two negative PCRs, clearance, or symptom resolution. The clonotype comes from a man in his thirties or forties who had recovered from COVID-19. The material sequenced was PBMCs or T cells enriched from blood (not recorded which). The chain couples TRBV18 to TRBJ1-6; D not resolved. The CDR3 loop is CASSPSLYSPLHF. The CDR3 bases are TGTGCCAGCTCACCATCGTTGTATTCACCCCTCCACTTT. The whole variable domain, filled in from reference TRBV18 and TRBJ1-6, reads NAGVMQNPRHLVRRRGQEARLRCSPMKGHSHVYWYRQLPEEGLKFMVYLQKENIIDESGMPKERFSAEFPKEGPSILRIQQVVRGDSAAYFCASSPSLYSPLHFGNGTRLTVT.